This T cell receptor beta chain stems from a study of a mutant IDH1 vaccine in newly diagnosed glioma. The time point denotes: week 35, safety follow-up. Vaccinated patients received 300 ug of mutant IDH1 20-mer peptide per dose, with topical imiquimod. Patients underwent eight vaccinations, which took place in weeks 1, 3, 5, 7, 11, 15, 19 and 23. A few counts support this clone. What it recognizes is unknown. Sequenced by immunoSEQ multiplex PCR; TCRdb stores in-frame clones only, minus some. Here the sample spans 73,000 or so clones, about four fifths being singletons. Overall study results and limits: Of the patients, roughly 95% had vaccine-induced immune responses. There seemed to be no relation between pseudoprogression and changes in top peripheral T cell clonotypes.

Germline CDR1 SGHRS, CDR2 YFSETQ. CDR3 length equals 16 residues. Deletions cut 3 bases from V and 0 bases from J, with 15 bases between. The sequence was obtained from a man aged 18-30 years with glioma. The chain recombines TRBV5-1 with TRBJ1-1, with D tentatively TRBD1 (5 bases). The specimen was PBMCs, collected from a glioma patient whose treatment included an IDH1 peptide vaccine. CDR3 in DNA: TGCGCCAGCAGCTCTCCCGCGGGACGGATGAACACTGAAGCTTTCTTT. This gives the protein CASSSPAGRMNTEAFF.